The 22 T cell receptor delta chains below come from one sample, sequenced in a study of γδ T cells in repeated Plasmodium falciparum infection. TCRdb reprocessed the multiplex PCR reads using CATT. The sample contains over 90,000 delta-chain clones, approximately 1% of which appear only once. Vgamma9/Vdelta2+ and Vdelta2-negative gammadelta T cells were flow-sorted from PBMC for bulk sequencing. What was sequenced was gamma-delta T cells from blood. These receptor sequences come from a pool of human donors (malaria-infected and uninfected, not separated).

A few counts support this clone. A far larger clone is off by one base, so a read error is likely. The same CDR3 also results from other DNA sequences found in this sample. This chain links TRDV2 with TRDJ1; a possible D gene is TRDD3 (6 bases). TCRdb gives no J gene; it was assigned here by matching the DNA to germline. Trimming shortened V by 3 bases and J by 0 bases, and 22 bases separated the two germline ends. Germline assignment: CDR1 GEAIGNYY and CDR2 EKD. The CDR3 is 18 amino acids. CDR3 sequence (DNA): TGTGCCTGTGACCCAGCATCACTAGGGGATCCTCACACCGATAAACTCATCTTT. This translates into CACDPASLGDPHTDKLIF.

This clone was observed a handful of times. This sequence is one base from a far larger clone and is likely a read error. Other DNA sequences from this sample encode an identical CDR3 as well. The chain has TRDV1 and TRDJ1; a weak D match, TRDD3 (5 bases). V gave up 1 base and J gave up 7 bases, with 19 bases separating them. CDR1 is TSWWSYY and CDR2 is QGS in the germline V gene. The CDR3 runs 16 residues. CDR3 nucleotide sequence: TGTGCTCTTGGGGAACCCTATGGACATACGGAGCGTAAACTCATCTTT. It is translated as CALGEPYGHTERKLIF.

This clone has only a few counts. The TCRdb protein comes from a much larger clone and disagrees with this DNA's translation at residue 12, likely due to a read error; the protein given here is derived from the DNA. This chain links TRDV1 with TRDJ1, with 7 nucleotides matching TRDD3. As TCRdb names no J gene, one was assigned here on the basis of a DNA match to germline. The CDR3 loop spans 17 amino acids. Germline V lookup: CDR1 TSWWSYY, CDR2 QGS. The V and J ends lost 4 bases and 3 bases, in that order; junction bases with no gene match: 14. The CDR3 sequence: CALGVYPRGILADKLIF. For the CDR3, the DNA is TGTGCTCTTGGGGTCTATCCCCGGGGGATTCTCGCCGATAAACTCATCTTT.

This clone was observed a handful of times. This DNA's translation differs at residue 5 from TCRdb's protein, which comes from a much larger clone; a read error is likely, and the protein shown is translated from the DNA. V and J are TRDV1 and TRDJ1; TRDD3 matches at 10 bases. J gave up 3 bases and V 4 bases, and 14 bases lay outside the gene matches. Germline V gives CDR1 TSWWSYY, CDR2 QGS. This CDR3 has 18 amino acids. The CDR3 nucleotides are TGTGCTCTTGGGGGACATCCGGGCTGGGGGATAGTATCCGATAAACTCATCTTT. Amino acids: CALGGHPGWGIVSDKLIF.

This clone was seen only a few times. This sequence is one base from a far larger clone and is likely a read error. The same CDR3 also results from other DNA sequences found in this sample. The chain combines TRDV2 with TRDJ1; 8 positions agree with TRDD3. The J gene comes from matching the DNA to germline here; TCRdb lacks it. Germline values: CDR1 GEAIGNYY, CDR2 EKD. This CDR3 is 16 amino acids long. CDR3 sequence reads: CACDTLGGTYTDKLIF. In nucleotides, the CDR3 is TGCGCCTGTGACACACTGGGGGGGACGTACACCGATAAACTCATCTTT.

This clone showed up just a few times. TCRdb's protein for this DNA is that of a much larger clone and differs from the translation at residue 9, likely a read error; the protein shown is the DNA translation. This chain links TRDV2 with TRDJ1; the D is unclear. The J gene, absent from TCRdb, was called here by matching the DNA to germline. The CDR3 sequence is 13 residues long. Germline lookup yields CDR1 GEAIGNYY and CDR2 EKD. The CDR3 spells CACDALDTGKLIF. In nucleotides, the CDR3 is TGTGCCTGTGACGCACTTGACACCGGTAAACTCATCTTT.

Concerning this clone: The protein in TCRdb stems from a much larger clone and differs at residue 15 from this DNA's translation, likely a read error; here the protein is translated from the DNA. In DNA, the CDR3 is TGTGCTCTTGGGGAACTTTTCCCCATTCCGGGCGAATCTGGTGAACTCATCTTT. Translated: CALGELFPIPGESGELIF. The chain uses TRDV1 and TRDJ1; D is undetermined. TCRdb leaves out the J gene; it was filled in here by matching the DNA to germline. The CDR3 runs to 18 residues. V dropped 0 bases and J dropped 9 bases, with 26 bases sitting between them. Per germline, CDR1 TSWWSYY and CDR2 QGS.

This clone was seen repeatedly, ten times or more. The chain is built from TRDV2 and TRDJ1; 10 nucleotides agree with TRDD3. This CDR3 contains 17 residues. Germline V lookup: CDR1 GEAIGNYY, CDR2 EKD. The ends lost 5 bases at V and 1 base at J; junction bases unmatched: 12. The CDR3 is CACAGLGDDGGTDKLIF. The CDR3 DNA is TGTGCCTGTGCTGGACTGGGGGATGATGGGGGCACCGATAAACTCATCTTT.

This clone was counted ten times or more. TCRdb's protein, taken from a much larger clone, differs from this DNA's translation at residue 8, likely owing to a read error; the protein displayed comes from the DNA. The chain combines TRDV2 with TRDJ1, with a tentative D call TRDD3 (6 bases). As TCRdb names no J gene, one was assigned here on the basis of a DNA match to germline. The germline V gene encodes CDR1 GEAIGNYY and CDR2 EKD. The CDR3 has 16 residues. With 1 base removed from V and 1 base from J, the gap between germline ends came to 15 bases. The CDR3: CACDTGIHRITDKLIF. The DNA of the CDR3 is TGTGCCTGTGACACGGGGATTCATAGGATCACCGATAAACTCATCTTT.

A few counts support this clone. TCRdb has a much larger clone's protein, which differs at residue 16 from the translation of this DNA, likely because of a read error; what is shown is the protein translated from the DNA. The chain couples TRDV2 to TRDJ1, with TRDD3 identical over 13 bases. Assignment of the J gene here rests on matching the DNA to germline, because TCRdb gives none. The CDR3 is 19 residues long. Germline V gene data show CDR1 as GEAIGNYY and CDR2 as EKD. CDR3 DNA: TGTGCCTGTGACACGGTACTACTGGGGGATACGCTGTACTCCGATGAACTCATCTTT. It codes for CACDTVLLGDTLYSDELIF.

This clone has a handful of counts. This DNA translates differently at residue 14 from the TCRdb protein, which is that of a much larger clone; a read error is likely, and the protein shown is the DNA's own translation. The chain couples TRDV2 to TRDJ1, with 13 bases matching TRDD3. TCRdb lists no J gene, so it was determined here by aligning the DNA to germline. The CDR3 totals 18 residues. Germline CDR1 is GEAIGNYY and CDR2 is EKD. The DNA of the CDR3 is TGTGCCTGTGACACCGTACTGGGGGATACGCGCAAGACCGGTAAACTCATCTTT. Its translation is CACDTVLGDTRKTGKLIF.

This clone was seen more than once but under ten times. This DNA translates differently at residue 14 from the TCRdb protein, which is that of a much larger clone; a read error is likely, and the protein shown is the DNA's own translation. The V gene is TRDV1, the J gene TRDJ1; weak D call: TRDD2 (8 bases). Trimming removed 3 bases at V and 0 bases at J, with 32 bases between. This CDR3 spans 22 amino acids. Germline CDR1 is TSWWSYY and CDR2 is QGS. CDR3 DNA: TGTGCTCTTGGGGAGGAGACTTCCTACCTGAGCTGGGGGCCTCGGTACACCGATAAACTCATCTTT. Its translation is CALGEETSYLSWGPRYTDKLIF.

This clone was detected only a few times. Since a far larger clone is one base different, this is likely a read error. Distinct nucleotide sequences in the sample also encode this CDR3. The J gene is TRDJ1, the V gene TRDV2; maybe TRDD3 (6 bases). The J gene was not available in TCRdb and was assigned here by matching the DNA to germline segments. The CDR3 consists of 16 residues. Germline assignment: CDR1 GEAIGNYY and CDR2 EKD. CDR3 in DNA: TGCGCCTGTGACACCGTAGGGGTGGGGGACACCGATAAACTCATCTTT. Translation gives CACDTVGVGDTDKLIF.

At least ten counts were recorded for this clone. This chain uses TRDV1 with TRDJ1, with 9 nucleotides matching TRDD3. Looked up from germline, CDR1 is TSWWSYY and CDR2 is QGS. The V and J ends lost 3 bases and 0 bases, in that order; junction bases with no gene match: 26. The CDR3 length is 23 residues. The CDR3 reads CALGEPSPKPNVGGYRYTDKLIF. The CDR3 DNA reads as TGTGCTCTTGGGGAGCCTTCCCCGAAACCCAACGTCGGGGGATACCGGTACACCGATAAACTCATCTTT.

V and J are TRDV1 and TRDJ1; 11 bases map to TRDD3. The J gene, missing from TCRdb, was assigned here through DNA to germline matching. This CDR3 is 23 amino acids long. The junction had 26 bases not matched to a gene; V was cut back by 1 base and J by 4 bases. Germline CDR1 TSWWSYY, CDR2 QGS. For the CDR3, the DNA is TGTGCTCTTGGGGAACCCATCAAGATAATTTACATCCTTCCTACTGGGGGATACGATAAACTCATCTTT. Encoded protein: CALGEPIKIIYILPTGGYDKLIF.

Of note for this clone: With only one base between it and a far larger clone, this is likely a read error. Additional DNA sequences in this sample encode the identical CDR3. There is no J gene call, but TRDV2 is given as the V gene; no DNA check was done on the table's D call, TRDD3. Germline CDR1 reads GEAIGNYY; CDR2 reads EKD. The CDR3 covers 19 residues. The CDR3 DNA follows: TGTGCCTGTGACCCGGTACTGGGGGATACGCGGCTAAACACCGATAAGCTCATCTTT. Protein: CACDPVLGDTRLNTDKLIF.

The table lists this clone with many counts. A much larger clonotype is one base distant, so this may be a read error. The genes are TRDV2 and TRDJ1; a possible D gene is TRDD3 (5 bases). V dropped 1 base and J dropped 3 bases, with 26 bases sitting between them. CDR3 length equals 19 residues. Looked up from germline, CDR1 is GEAIGNYY and CDR2 is EKD. Written as DNA, the CDR3 is TGTGCCTGTGACACGGTCCCCACCAGTGGGGCCCCGGACCCCGATAAACTCATCTTT. Its translation is CACDTVPTSGAPDPDKLIF.

In its sample, this clone was seen a few times. TCRdb attributes to this sequence the protein of a much larger clone, which differs from the DNA translation at residue 11; a read error is likely, and the protein displayed is translated from the DNA. The CDR3 here is CACDILGDINADKLIF. CDR3 sequence (DNA): TGTGCCTGTGACATCCTGGGGGATATAAATGCCGATAAACTCATCTTT. The chain is built from TRDV2 and TRDJ1; 10 nucleotides match TRDD3. Germline-derived CDR1 and CDR2 are GEAIGNYY and EKD. The CDR3 has 16 residues. V lost 2 bases, J lost 3 bases, and 8 bases stayed unmatched.

Remarks on this clone: The likely explanation is a read error, given a far larger clone one base away. Distinct nucleotide sequences in the sample also encode this CDR3. CDR3 coding DNA: TGTGCTCTTGGGGAACGGCGCGGTACTGGGGGATTCTACCTTCTTTACACCGATAAACTCATCTTT. Translated, it gives CALGERRGTGGFYLLYTDKLIF. The chain couples TRDV1 to TRDJ1; the match to TRDD3 covers 10 bases. TCRdb leaves out the J gene; it was filled in here by matching the DNA to germline. Per the germline V gene, CDR1 is TSWWSYY and CDR2 is QGS. This CDR3 contains 22 residues. Trimming at V came to 1 base and at J to 0 bases, leaving 20 bases not matched to a gene.

This clone came up a few times. This DNA's translation and the protein TCRdb lists, from a much larger clone, do not match at residue 18, likely due to a read error; the protein shown is translated from the DNA. J is TRDJ1 and V is TRDV1; TRDD3 agrees at 8 bases. This CDR3 contains 25 residues. Germline V gives CDR1 TSWWSYY, CDR2 QGS. J lost 3 bases, V lost 3 bases, and 36 bases had no gene match. The CDR3 sequence is CALGDLSTPFPEGLYWGVTSDKLIF. Here the CDR3 DNA reads TGTGCTCTTGGGGATTTGTCCACCCCATTCCCTGAGGGATTGTACTGGGGGGTAACGTCCGATAAACTCATCTTT.

With respect to this clone: A far larger clone lies a single base away; this is likely a read error. Other DNA sequences from this sample encode an identical CDR3 as well. This rearrangement joins TRDV1 to TRDJ1, with TRDD3 matching over 11 bases. The J gene comes from matching the DNA to germline here; TCRdb lacks it. Germline CDR1 TSWWSYY, CDR2 QGS. This CDR3 has 20 residues. DNA for the CDR3: TGCGCTCTTGGGAACTTCCCCTTAGACTGGGGGATAAGGGGAACCGATAAACTCATCTTT. Protein: CALGNFPLDWGIRGTDKLIF.

This clone was picked up a small number of times. The protein in TCRdb stems from a much larger clone and differs at residue 12 from this DNA's translation, likely a read error; here the protein is translated from the DNA. CDR3 amino acids: CALGELGIEYTEKLIF. CDR3 in DNA: TGTGCTCTTGGGGAACTAGGGATTGAGTACACCGAGAAACTCATCTTT. V usage is TRDV1 and J usage is TRDJ1, with D possibly TRDD3 on 5 matching bases. CDR1 and CDR2 from the germline V gene are TSWWSYY and QGS. CDR3 length: 16 amino acids.